This entry lists 6 T cell receptor beta chains sequenced from one sample in a study of metastatic and nonmetastatic thyroid tumors. No patient received treatment before thyroid surgery. TCRdb re-called clones via MiXCR from the PCR reads. The sample has about 16,000 clones; 20% to 25% are singletons. The sample was tumor tissue. The receptors shown here come from a male donor with papillary thyroid cancer or a benign thyroid nodule (not recorded which). Some clones in this sample may be carry-over from other donors' samples.

V usage is TRBV24-1 and J usage is TRBJ2-5; unclear D gene. CDR1 and CDR2 from the germline V gene are KGHDR and SFDVKD. V dropped 2 bases and J dropped 5 bases, with 17 bases sitting between them. The CDR3 covers 16 residues. This chain's CDR3 is CATSDSWPHGLETQYF. DNA of the CDR3: TGTGCCACCAGTGATTCGTGGCCACACGGGTTGGAGACCCAGTACTTC.

This clone was observed a handful of times. The V gene is TRBV2, the J gene TRBJ1-3; 7 bases are shared with TRBD1. The trim removed 9 bases at V and 0 bases at J, leaving 5 bases unmatched. This CDR3 region has 14 residues. Germline V gene data show CDR1 as SNHLY and CDR2 as FYNNEI. CDR3 sequence (DNA): TGTGCCAGAAATACAGGGGACTCTGGAAACACCATATATTTT. Its protein product is CARNTGDSGNTIYF.

There are many counts of this clone. The chain couples TRBV20-1 to TRBJ2-1; 7 positions match TRBD2. Germline CDR1 and CDR2: DFQATT and SNEGSKA (reference sequence). The CDR3 runs 16 residues. The CDR3 sequence is CSQSPLADPFYNEQFF. CDR3 bases: TGCAGCCAATCACCCCTAGCGGACCCTTTTTACAATGAGCAGTTCTTC.

The J gene is TRBJ2-1, the V gene TRBV2, with 7 nucleotides matching TRBD2. In germline, CDR1 is SNHLY, CDR2 FYNNEI. CDR3 length equals 16 residues. V lost 6 bases, J lost 2 bases, and 10 bases stayed unmatched. The CDR3 DNA sequence: TGTGCCAGCAGCCCCGAGGAGGGAGGGACCTACAATGAGCAGTTCTTC. Translating gives CASSPEEGGTYNEQFF.

This clone was seen repeatedly, ten times or more. Given a much more abundant clone one base away, this may be a read error. V is TRBV4-1 and J is TRBJ1-1; D gene uncertain. The CDR3 has 15 amino acids. Germline lookup yields CDR1 MGHRA and CDR2 YSYEKL. The germline V and J ends were trimmed by 1 base and 3 bases, with 12 bases remaining between them. The CDR3 loop reads CASSQAERMDTEAFF. In nucleotides, the CDR3 is TGCGCCAGCAGCCAAGCAGAACGGATGGACACTGAAGCTTTCTTT.

This rearrangement joins TRBV6-2 or TRBV6-3 to TRBJ1-4; unclear D gene. Germline loops: CDR1 MNHEY, CDR2 SVGEGT. V was shortened by 2 bases and J by 8 bases, with 9 bases between the two germline ends. CDR3 size: 13 residues. CDR3: CASSYGLQEKLFF. CDR3 in DNA: TGTGCCAGCAGTTACGGATTGCAAGAAAAACTGTTTTTT.